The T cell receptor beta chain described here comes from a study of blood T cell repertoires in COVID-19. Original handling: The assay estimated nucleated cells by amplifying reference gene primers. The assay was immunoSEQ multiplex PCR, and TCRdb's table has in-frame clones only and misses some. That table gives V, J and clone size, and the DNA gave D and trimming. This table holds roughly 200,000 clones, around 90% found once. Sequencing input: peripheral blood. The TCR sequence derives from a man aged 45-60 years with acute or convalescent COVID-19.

CDR3 coding DNA: TGTGCCAGCAGCTTAGCGTCCGGACAGAACTATGGCTACACCTTC. It encodes CASSLASGQNYGYTF. The gene calls are TRBV7-2 and TRBJ1-2; D is perhaps TRBD1 (6 bases). The CDR3 extends over 15 amino acids. Germline V gene sequence: CDR1 SGHTA, CDR2 FQGNSA. Trimming took 0 bases from V and 2 from J, leaving 10 bases between them.